The following is a TCR beta chain sequence with its context. In TCRdb, the 5' RACE reads were re-called with MiXCR into one record per CDR3 protein. This sample has about 35,000 distinct CDR3 sequences, with roughly 3% found just once. The germline V and J ends were trimmed by 4 bases and 4 bases, with 4 bases remaining between them. CDR1 and CDR2 from the germline V gene are SGHTA and FQGTGA. CDR3 length equals 12 residues. The data originate from a study of spatial heterogeneity in lung cancer. Looking at the study overall: TCR and UMI combinations that were unique each appeared, on average, more than ten times in raw reads.

Regarding time point: sample taken at primary tumor resection. The donors comprised approximately 75 untreated early-stage non-small cell lung cancer patients. Sequencing of whole RNA from tumor, nontumor lung or frozen PBMC involved no sorting. This chain uses TRBV7-3 with TRBJ2-2; no clear D. Material: normal lung tissue next to the tumor, obtained at surgery. This clonotype was obtained from a male donor with early-stage non-small cell lung cancer. DNA of the CDR3: TGTGCCAGCAGCTCTTTCACCGGGGAGCTGTTTTTT. Its translation: CASSSFTGELFF.